This T cell receptor beta chain came from a study of shared clonotypes between healthy human individuals. General study findings and limits: Clonotypes not shared had lower generation probabilities than those common to all four donors.

In the case of this clone: Its specificity is unknown.

The CDR3 spans 13 residues. Per germline, CDR1 GTSNPN and CDR2 SVGIG (reference sequence). The germline V and J ends were trimmed by 3 bases and 1 base, with 7 bases remaining between them. CD45RA-negative memory and CD45RA+ naive subsets were split from the CD4+ cells. The assay was carried out at the deep level. Original analysis: ImmunoSEQ sequences covered only the junction and lacked quality scores; filtering therefore differed. The repertoire was sequenced with immunoSEQ multiplex PCR; TCRdb's copy has only in-frame clones and lacks some. D and trimming were read from the DNA, whereas the V and J calls and clone size are those reported in that table. The sample holds roughly 2 million clones, around 95% seen once.

Specimen: naive CD4+ T cells sorted from blood. Subset reported: CD45RA+ positively selected. The source is a man aged 18 to 30 in good health. This chain connects TRBV30 to TRBJ1-5; D is undetermined. The CDR3 sequence: CAWSLRSNQPQHF. The CDR3 region has the DNA TGTGCCTGGAGCCTACGCAGCAATCAGCCCCAGCATTTT.